This is a list of T cell receptor beta chains from one sample in a study of blood T cell repertoires in COVID-19. This table comes from immunoSEQ multiplex PCR, and its TCRdb copy is limited to in-frame clones, with some not included. The sample has approximately 300,000 clones, approximately 81% seen once. Sequenced material: PBMCs or T cells enriched from blood (not recorded which). These receptors originate from a woman between 25 and 40 years old who had been exposed to COVID-19. CDR3s include the opening cysteine and the closing phenylalanine or tryptophan. A D gene is named only where the DNA matches it firmly. Not every row has a clone size; where given, it reads once, few, many or a size class.

V	D	J	size	CDR3	DNA
TRBV9	NA	TRBJ1-1	once	CASSVSHNTEAFF	TGTGCCAGCAGCGTAAGCCACAACACTGAAGCTTTCTTT
TRBV2	TRBD1	TRBJ1-6	NA	CASIGTVNSPLHF	TGTGCCAGCATAGGGACAGTAAATTCACCCCTCCACTTT
TRBV7-2	TRBD1	TRBJ1-2	NA	CASSAQQGNYGYTF	TGTGCCAGCAGCGCCCAACAGGGGAACTATGGCTACACCTTC
TRBV11-1	NA	TRBJ2-5	NA	CASSSRTAQETQYF	TGTGCCAGCAGCTCCCGGACTGCCCAAGAGACCCAGTACTTC
TRBV28	TRBD1	TRBJ2-5	NA	CASRPGGRETQYF	TGTGCCAGCAGACCAGGGGGCCGTGAGACCCAGTACTTC
TRBV5-1	TRBD2	TRBJ2-3	once	CASSLTTSGTDTQYF	TGCGCCAGCAGCTTGACAACTAGCGGCACAGATACGCAGTATTTT
TRBV5-6	NA	TRBJ1-1	NA	CASSPFVGARTEAFF	TGTGCCAGCAGCCCCTTTGTGGGGGCTCGCACTGAAGCTTTCTTT
TRBV5-4	NA	TRBJ2-5	NA	CASSFFQGGETQYF	TGTGCCAGCAGCTTTTTCCAGGGGGGAGAGACCCAGTACTTC
TRBV27	NA	TRBJ2-5	NA	CASSLGPGQETQYF	TGTGCCAGCAGTTTAGGGCCAGGGCAAGAGACCCAGTACTTC
TRBV27	TRBD2	TRBJ2-1	NA	CASSLWGGRLASYNEQFF	TGTGCCAGCAGTTTATGGGGGGGTAGACTAGCCTCCTACAATGAGCAGTTCTTC
TRBV6-5	TRBD1	TRBJ1-2	NA	CASSYSAQGDYGYTF	TGTGCCAGCAGTTACTCAGCCCAGGGGGACTATGGCTACACCTTC
TRBV11-2	NA	TRBJ1-2	NA	CASSLGDSYGYTF	TGTGCCAGCAGCTTAGGCGACAGCTATGGCTACACCTTC
TRBV5-1	NA	TRBJ1-4	NA	CASSLNDFSTNEKLFF	TGCGCCAGCAGCTTAAACGACTTTTCAACTAATGAAAAACTGTTTTTT
TRBV5-4	NA	TRBJ2-1	NA	CASSLGQAGEQFF	TGTGCCAGCAGCTTAGGCCAGGCCGGTGAGCAGTTCTTC
TRBV5-1	NA	TRBJ2-5	few	CASSLAGRANQETQYF	TGCGCCAGCAGCTTGGCGGGCAGGGCCAACCAAGAGACCCAGTACTTC
TRBV10-3	NA	TRBJ1-1	NA	CAISESNPQGQVAFF	TGTGCCATCAGTGAGTCGAATCCGCAGGGGCAGGTAGCTTTCTTT
TRBV10-3	TRBD1	TRBJ2-2	NA	CATRPDRGQTGELFF	TGTGCCACCCGACCGGACAGGGGGCAAACCGGGGAGCTGTTTTTT
TRBV27	NA	TRBJ1-5	NA	CASSPDNYQPQHF	TGTGCCAGCAGCCCAGACAATTATCAGCCCCAGCATTTT
TRBV7-9	NA	TRBJ1-1	NA	CASSQGSTEAFF	TGTGCCAGCAGCCAGGGGAGCACTGAAGCTTTCTTT
TRBV3-1/TRBV3-2	TRBD2	TRBJ2-6	NA	CASSHISGGATGANVLTF	TGTGCCAGCAGCCACATTAGCGGGGGGGCGACTGGGGCCAACGTCCTGACTTTC
TRBV11-2	NA	TRBJ2-3	NA	CASSRTPTEVAQYF	TGTGCCAGCAGCCGCACACCGACTGAGGTAGCGCAGTATTTT
TRBV29-1	NA	TRBJ2-1	NA	CSVDHSTRVSSYNEQFF	TGCAGCGTTGACCATTCCACGAGGGTGTCCTCCTACAATGAGCAGTTCTTC
TRBV5-6	NA	TRBJ1-2	NA	CASSLRGGGYTF	TGTGCCAGCAGCTTGAGGGGAGGTGGCTACACCTTC
TRBV7-2	NA	TRBJ1-3	NA	CASSLPKGNTIYF	TGTGCCAGCAGCTTACCCAAAGGAAACACCATATATTTT
TRBV25-1	NA	TRBJ1-1	NA	CASSGDTGKAFF	TGTGCCAGCAGTGGGGATACAGGGAAAGCTTTCTTT
TRBV10-3	NA	TRBJ2-1	NA	CAISDPRQGGEQFF	TGTGCCATCAGTGATCCGCGACAAGGGGGTGAGCAGTTCTTC
TRBV6-4	NA	TRBJ1-1	NA	CASNPSQISDRPNTEAFF	TGTGCCAGCAACCCATCCCAAATCTCTGACAGGCCGAACACTGAAGCTTTCTTT
TRBV18	NA	TRBJ2-1	NA	CASSPPILQARFNNEQFF	TGTGCCAGCTCACCACCGATTTTGCAGGCGCGATTTAACAATGAGCAGTTCTTC
TRBV27	TRBD1	TRBJ2-7	NA	CASSGGTGGYEQYF	TGTGCCAGCAGTGGAGGGACAGGTGGGTACGAGCAGTACTTC
TRBV5-5	NA	TRBJ1-3	NA	CASSLSHSGNTIYF	TGTGCCAGCAGCTTAAGCCACTCTGGAAACACCATATATTTT
TRBV5-4	NA	TRBJ1-3	NA	CASSKGERNTIYF	TGTGCCAGCAGCAAAGGGGAAAGAAACACCATATATTTT
TRBV5-1	NA	TRBJ2-6	NA	CASSLGGYGANVLTF	TGCGCCAGCAGCTTGGGAGGGTATGGGGCCAACGTCCTGACTTTC
TRBV27	NA	TRBJ1-4	NA	CASSARTGNSEKLFF	TGTGCCAGCAGTGCCCGAACAGGGAACTCCGAAAAACTGTTTTTT
TRBV9	TRBD2	TRBJ2-7	NA	CASGRGGIGYEQYF	TGTGCCAGTGGGAGGGGAGGGATCGGTTACGAGCAGTACTTC
TRBV7-9	NA	TRBJ2-3	once	CASTQGIGDTQYF	TGTGCCAGCACCCAAGGGATCGGGGATACGCAGTATTTT
TRBV6-5	TRBD1	TRBJ2-5	NA	CASSYGQGRGETQYF	TGTGCCAGCAGTTACGGACAGGGTAGAGGGGAGACCCAGTACTTC
TRBV20-1	NA	TRBJ2-5	once	CSARDQETQYF	TGCAGTGCGCGGGACCAAGAGACCCAGTACTTC
TRBV12-3/TRBV12-4	NA	TRBJ1-2	NA	CASSHDGIYGYTF	TGTGCCAGCAGCCATGACGGGATCTATGGCTACACCTTC
TRBV20-1	NA	TRBJ2-3	NA	CSASGGEGESDTQYF	TGCAGTGCTAGTGGAGGTGAGGGGGAGTCAGATACGCAGTATTTT
TRBV9	NA	TRBJ2-7	NA	CASSAGAGYSYEQYF	TGTGCCAGCAGCGCCGGAGCAGGGTACTCCTACGAGCAGTACTTC
TRBV19	TRBD1	TRBJ2-3	NA	CASSKGQGTDTQYF	TGTGCCAGTAGTAAGGGACAGGGGACAGATACGCAGTATTTT
TRBV6-1	NA	TRBJ2-3	few	CASSEQGTDTQYF	TGTGCCAGCAGTGAACAGGGCACAGATACGCAGTATTTT
TRBV30	TRBD1	TRBJ2-2	NA	CAWRGTGNTGELFF	TGTGCCTGGAGAGGGACAGGAAACACCGGGGAGCTGTTTTTT
TRBV4-2	TRBD2	TRBJ2-2	NA	CASSQARLAGGTGELFF	TGTGCCAGCAGCCAAGCTCGACTAGCGGGAGGGACCGGGGAGCTGTTTTTT
TRBV28	TRBD1	TRBJ1-5	NA	CASSLGTAINQPQHF	TGTGCCAGCAGTTTAGGGACAGCGATCAATCAGCCCCAGCATTTT
TRBV10-3	NA	TRBJ2-1	few	CATLDREESSYNEQFF	TGTGCCACCTTAGACAGGGAGGAAAGCTCCTACAATGAGCAGTTCTTC
TRBV19	NA	TRBJ1-1	NA	CASTENRETEAFF	TGTGCCAGTACCGAGAACCGGGAGACTGAAGCTTTCTTT
TRBV6-2/TRBV6-3	NA	TRBJ1-2	NA	CASSYWAGNYGYTF	TGTGCCAGCAGTTACTGGGCAGGGAACTATGGCTACACCTTC
TRBV24-1	NA	TRBJ1-2	NA	CATSDPGVDGYTF	TGTGCCACCAGTGATCCAGGGGTGGATGGCTACACCTTC
TRBV6-5	TRBD1	TRBJ1-2	NA	CASNTHGGQGYGYTF	TGTGCCAGCAACACCCACGGGGGACAGGGTTATGGCTACACCTTC
TRBV5-6	NA	TRBJ1-6	NA	CASSLANQVPYNSPLHF	TGTGCCAGCAGCTTGGCCAACCAGGTCCCATATAATTCACCCCTCCACTTT
TRBV19	TRBD1	TRBJ1-1	NA	CASSDRPDREAFF	TGTGCCAGTAGTGACCGACCGGACAGGGAAGCTTTCTTT
TRBV7-8	NA	TRBJ1-1	NA	CASSLEAGDTEAFF	TGTGCCAGCAGCTTAGAGGCCGGGGACACTGAAGCTTTCTTT
TRBV5-1	TRBD2	TRBJ2-1	NA	CASTELSSGRGNEQFF	TGCGCCAGCACCGAGCTTTCGAGCGGGAGAGGGAATGAGCAGTTCTTC
TRBV28	NA	TRBJ1-2	NA	CASSLISLLYQGNYGYTF	TGTGCCAGCAGTTTAATCTCTCTCCTATACCAGGGAAACTATGGCTACACCTTC
TRBV2	TRBD2	TRBJ2-1	NA	CASSGTSGREFF	TGTGCCAGCAGTGGGACTAGCGGGAGGGAATTCTTC
TRBV5-1	NA	TRBJ1-6	many	CASSLAGNLNSPLHF	TGCGCCAGCAGCTTGGCCGGGAACCTGAATTCACCCCTCCACTTT
TRBV9	NA	TRBJ2-7	NA	CASSVTPEVLYEQYF	TGTGCCAGCAGCGTCACACCCGAAGTTCTCTACGAGCAGTACTTC